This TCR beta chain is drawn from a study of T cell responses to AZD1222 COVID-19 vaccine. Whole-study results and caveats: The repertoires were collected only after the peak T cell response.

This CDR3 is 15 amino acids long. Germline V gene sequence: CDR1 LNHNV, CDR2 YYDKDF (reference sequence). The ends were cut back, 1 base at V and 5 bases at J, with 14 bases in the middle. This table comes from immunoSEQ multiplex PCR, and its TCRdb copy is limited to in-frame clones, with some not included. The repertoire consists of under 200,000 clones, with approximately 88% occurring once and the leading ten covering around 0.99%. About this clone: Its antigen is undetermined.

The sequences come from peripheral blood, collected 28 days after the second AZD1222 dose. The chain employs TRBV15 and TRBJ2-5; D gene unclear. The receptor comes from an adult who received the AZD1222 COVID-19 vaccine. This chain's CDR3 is CATSRAQEQRETQYF. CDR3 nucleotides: TGTGCCACCAGCAGAGCTCAGGAACAGAGGGAGACCCAGTACTTC.